This T cell receptor (beta chain) originates from a study of blood T cells in healthy people across ages. Overall study findings and caveats: Significant beta diversity loss was already apparent by age approximately 40, declining roughly linearly. Naive T cell percentage strongly correlated with TCR beta diversity.

It was with a sample-barcoded 5' primer and a J-beta primer mix that a second PCR of about 6 to 12 cycles was run. A template-switch adaptor containing 12 random nucleotides labeled each cDNA molecule. TCRdb reprocessed the 5' RACE reads via MiXCR and lists one record per CDR3 protein. The sample includes hundreds of thousands of distinct CDR3 sequences, more than 45% of them seen just once. There are a few counts of this clonotype. As yet, its antigen is unknown. From germline, CDR1 is DFQATT and CDR2 SNEGSKA (reference sequence). The V and J ends lost 3 bases and 0 bases, in that order; junction bases with no gene match: 8. This CDR3 is built from 17 residues.

Sequenced input: blood. The receptor comes from a man older than 75 in good health. V usage is TRBV20-1 and J usage is TRBJ2-3; 11 positions agree with TRBD2. The CDR3 spells CSARSTSGGPSTDTQYF. The CDR3 coding sequence is TGCAGTGCTAGGTCAACTAGCGGGGGACCTAGCACAGATACGCAGTATTTT.